This entry lists 24 T cell receptor beta chains sequenced from one sample in a study of blood T cell repertoires in COVID-19. Assay: immunoSEQ multiplex PCR; the TCRdb copy retains only in-frame clones and omits some. The table records 100,000 to 150,000 clones, over 75% of them present only once. The material sequenced was peripheral blood. The receptors originated from a woman older than 75 with acute or convalescent COVID-19.

The chain uses TRBV7-3 and TRBJ2-7; the match to TRBD1 covers 7 bases. This CDR3 is 14 amino acids long. With V trimmed by 5 bases and J by 2 bases, 6 bases remained unmatched. Germline V gene data show CDR1 as SGHTA and CDR2 as FQGTGA. DNA of the CDR3: TGTGCCAGCAGCACCCACGGACAGGCCTACGAGCAGTACTTC. It translates to CASSTHGQAYEQYF.

The chain is built from TRBV18 and TRBJ2-1; D uncertain. The length of the CDR3 is 13 residues. V was shortened by 2 bases and J by 8 bases, with 10 bases between the two germline ends. Looked up from germline, CDR1 is KGHSH and CDR2 is LQKENI. This CDR3 reads CASSPAASHEQFF. CDR3 in DNA: TGTGCCAGCTCACCAGCGGCTAGTCATGAGCAGTTCTTC.

This sequence joins TRBV28 and TRBJ1-1; D is possibly TRBD1 (5 bases). The V end lost 5 bases, the J end lost 1 base, and 11 bases lay between the germline ends. CDR1 and CDR2 from the germline V gene are MDHEN and SYDVKM. The CDR3 runs to 14 residues. CDR3 sequence reads: CASSMGGPNTEAFF. Written as DNA, the CDR3 is TGTGCCAGCAGTATGGGGGGACCGAACACTGAAGCTTTCTTT.

The V call is TRBV28, the J call TRBJ1-4; D gene ambiguous. V shed 3 bases and J shed 5 bases, with 13 bases lying between them. The germline gives CDR1 MDHEN, CDR2 SYDVKM. The length of the CDR3 is 15 residues. The CDR3 loop reads CASSLMGSPNEKLFF. Written as DNA, the CDR3 is TGTGCCAGCAGTTTGATGGGCTCGCCAAATGAAAAACTGTTTTTT.

The V gene is TRBV4-2, the J gene TRBJ1-1, with 10 bases that match TRBD1. In germline, CDR1 is LGHNA, CDR2 YNFKEQ. Trimming at V came to 4 bases and at J to 9 bases, leaving 11 bases not matched to a gene. The CDR3 covers 15 residues. The CDR3 region is CASSPPMAGQGQAFF. The CDR3, as DNA: TGTGCCAGCAGCCCACCCATGGCGGGACAGGGGCAAGCTTTCTTT.

The V gene is TRBV5-1, the J gene TRBJ2-2; unclear D gene. The germline gives CDR1 SGHRS, CDR2 YFSETQ. V was shortened by 0 bases and J by 7 bases, with 10 bases between the two germline ends. The CDR3 totals 14 residues. CDR3: CASSLGALGGELFF. The DNA of the CDR3 is TGCGCCAGCAGCTTGGGGGCCTTGGGCGGGGAGCTGTTTTTT.

The rearrangement links TRBV6-5 to TRBJ2-1, with 8 bases matching TRBD1. The CDR3 contains 14 residues. Germline V lookup: CDR1 MNHEY, CDR2 SVGAGI. V trimming: 5 bases; J trimming: 2 bases; junction bases outside the gene matches: 2. The CDR3 sequence is CASSQGQAYNEQFF. CDR3 in DNA: TGTGCCAGCAGTCAGGGACAGGCCTACAATGAGCAGTTCTTC.

The chain has TRBV11-2 and TRBJ1-6, with TRBD1 as a possible D gene (5 bases). CDR1 and CDR2 from the germline V gene are SGHAT and FQNNGV. Trimming removed 5 bases from V and 10 bases from J, with 18 bases in between. CDR3 length: 15 amino acids. CDR3 DNA: TGTGCCAGCAGCCTGACCGACAGTATCGGCTCACCCCTCCACTTT. Translated: CASSLTDSIGSPLHF. Full variable domain (rest looked up from reference TRBV11-2 and TRBJ1-6): EAGVAQSPRYKIIEKRQSVAFWCNPISGHATLYWYQQILGQGPKLLIQFQNNGVVDDSQLPKDRFSAERLKGVDSTLKIQPAKLEDSAVYLCASSLTDSIGSPLHFGNGTRLTVT.

The J gene is TRBJ1-3, the V gene TRBV14; 7 nucleotides line up with TRBD1. Trimming removed 6 bases from V and 2 bases from J; junction bases left unmatched: 7. Germline-derived CDR1 and CDR2 are SGHDN and FVKESK. This CDR3 comprises 15 residues. Here the CDR3 reads CASSRPGQTGNTIYF. The CDR3 nucleotides are TGTGCCAGCAGTCGACCGGGACAGACTGGAAACACCATATATTTT.

This clone was seen only a few times. CDR3 sequence reads: CASNLESGLTQHF. The CDR3 region has the DNA TGTGCCAGCAACCTGGAGTCCGGCCTGACCCAGCATTTT. The chain couples TRBV6-5 to TRBJ1-5; no definite D call. The CDR3 contains 13 residues. V shed 7 bases and J shed 11 bases, with 18 bases lying between them. Per the germline V gene, CDR1 is MNHEY and CDR2 is SVGAGI.

This chain uses TRBV2 with TRBJ1-1, with a weak D call TRBD1 (5 bases). CDR1 and CDR2 from the germline V gene are SNHLY and FYNNEI. Trimming took 6 bases from V and 3 from J, leaving 11 bases between them. The CDR3 totals 13 residues. CDR3 sequence (DNA): TGTGCCAGCAGCGACAGACCCTACACTGAAGCTTTCTTT. Translation gives CASSDRPYTEAFF.

This clone showed up just a few times. The CDR3 DNA reads TGTGCCACCGCCACGAAGGGGCATCCGGGAAACACCATATATTTT. Protein sequence: CATATKGHPGNTIYF. V is TRBV24-1 and J is TRBJ1-3; D may be TRBD1 (5 bases). Trimming stripped 9 bases from V and 4 bases from J, with 18 bases between. CDR1 and CDR2 from the germline V gene are KGHDR and SFDVKD. The CDR3 spans 15 residues.

The V and J genes are TRBV6-5 and TRBJ2-3; perhaps TRBD1 as D (6 bases). The CDR3 runs 14 residues. Germline V gene lookup returns CDR1 MNHEY and CDR2 SVGAGI. V lost 0 bases and J lost 4, with 8 bases in between. CDR3: CASSYSQGSDTQYF. In DNA, the CDR3 is TGTGCCAGCAGTTACTCGCAGGGGTCAGATACGCAGTATTTT.

A few counts support this clone. The chain recombines TRBV5-4 with TRBJ1-2; no definite D call. The CDR3 runs to 11 residues. CDR1 is SGHNT and CDR2 is YYREEE in the germline V gene (reference sequence). Trimming took off 7 bases at V and 6 bases at J, with 10 bases between the two ends. In DNA form, the CDR3 reads TGTGCCAGCGGAGTCGACCATGGCTACACCTTC. As protein: CASGVDHGYTF.

The chain is built from TRBV12-5 and TRBJ1-2; D perhaps matches TRBD1 (5 bases). V shed 10 bases and J shed 7 bases, with 13 bases lying between them. In germline, CDR1 is LGHNT, CDR2 FRNRAP. The CDR3 is 11 amino acids. The CDR3: CAISGGAGYTF. The CDR3 DNA is TGTGCTATTTCAGGAGGGGCTGGCTACACCTTC. The variable domain in full, with the rest retrieved from reference TRBV12-5 and TRBJ1-2, is DARVTQTPRHKVTEMGQEVTMRCQPILGHNTVFWYRQTMMQGLELLAYFRNRAPLDDSGMPKDRFSAEMPDATLATLKIQPSEPRDSAVYFCAISGGAGYTFGSGTRLTVV.

DNA of the CDR3: TGTGCCAGCAGCTTAGCTTTGGCCTCCTGGCAGGAGACCCAGTACTTC. It specifies CASSLALASWQETQYF. The chain joins TRBV7-8 to TRBJ2-5; D uncertain. Germline CDR1 is SGHVS and CDR2 is FQNEAQ. V gave up 0 bases and J gave up 5 bases, with 16 bases separating them. The CDR3 consists of 16 residues.

The chain joins TRBV6-1 to TRBJ2-6, with 9 bases aligning to TRBD1. Trimming at V came to 4 bases and at J to 4 bases, leaving 11 bases not matched to a gene. The CDR3 has 18 amino acids. CDR1 is MNHNS, CDR2 SASEGT, per germline. The CDR3 sequence is CASSGARTGASGANVLTF. The CDR3 DNA follows: TGTGCCAGCAGTGGGGCTCGGACAGGGGCTTCCGGGGCCAACGTCCTGACTTTC.

V and J are TRBV7-2 and TRBJ1-3; 7 nucleotides line up with TRBD1. V was clipped by 2 bases and J by 2 bases; unmatched bases: 15. This CDR3 contains 19 residues. CDR1 is SGHTA, CDR2 FQGNSA, per germline. DNA of the CDR3: TGTGCCAGCAGCTTACCCGGAACCACAGGGGCTAGGGCTGGAAACACCATATATTTT. It yields the protein CASSLPGTTGARAGNTIYF.

The chain is built from TRBV18 and TRBJ1-1, with D tentatively TRBD1 (5 bases). V lost 3 bases, J lost 5 bases, and 10 bases lay in between. Germline V gene lookup returns CDR1 KGHSH and CDR2 LQKENI. The CDR3 consists of 13 residues. CDR3 loop: CASSPPAGTEAFF. The CDR3 bases are TGTGCCAGCTCACCCCCTGCAGGGACTGAAGCTTTCTTT.

J is TRBJ1-6 and V is TRBV6-5; D not certain. The germline V gene has CDR1 MNHEY and CDR2 SVGAGI. V was trimmed by 5 bases and J by 4 bases, leaving 6 bases between them. The CDR3 runs to 13 residues. Written as DNA, the CDR3 is TGTGCCAGCAGTACAGAGTATAATTCACCCCTCCACTTT. Translating gives CASSTEYNSPLHF.

The chain has TRBV7-2 and TRBJ1-2; the match to TRBD1 covers 7 bases. Germline V CDR1 and CDR2: SGHTA, FQGNSA. Unmatched junction bases numbered 4, after V lost 3 bases and J lost 0 bases. CDR3 length: 15 amino acids. The CDR3 region is CASSFSDRANYGYTF. The CDR3 bases are TGTGCCAGCAGCTTTTCCGACAGGGCTAACTATGGCTACACCTTC.

This clone was counted once. The chain couples TRBV21-1 to TRBJ1-1; the table's D call, TRBD1, was not checked against the DNA. TRBV21-1 represents a pseudogene. The CDR3 runs 16 residues. The CDR3 DNA follows: TGTGCCAGCAGCTCAAGGAGAGAGGGACAGGAGCCAGAAGCTTTCTTT. Its translation is CASSSRREGQEPEAFF.

Written as DNA, the CDR3 is TGTGCCAGCAGCAATACTGACAGGGAACACACCTTC. Protein: CASSNTDREHTF. The chain has TRBV6-2 or TRBV6-3 and TRBJ1-2; 7 bases agree with TRBD1. J was trimmed by 12 bases and V by 6 bases; bases with no gene match: 10. In germline, CDR1 is MNHEY, CDR2 SVGEGT. This CDR3 region has 12 residues.

This rearrangement joins TRBV19 to TRBJ1-5; D is possibly TRBD1 (5 bases). Trimming shortened V by 1 base and J by 5 bases, and 9 bases separated the two germline ends. Germline V gene sequence: CDR1 LNHDA, CDR2 SQIVND (reference sequence). The CDR3 length is 14 residues. CDR3 sequence (DNA): TGTGCCAGTAGTATAGTCGGGGGTGATCAGCCCCAGCATTTT. Residues: CASSIVGGDQPQHF.